This T cell receptor beta chain was retrieved from a study of blood T cell repertoires in COVID-19. Study in general: Acute-phase and convalescent COVID-19 samples originated in the United States, Italy and Spain. PBMCs, B-cell-depleted T cells, or T cells were the source of the cDNA or gDNA that made up the material.

This CDR3 is built from 16 residues. Trimming removed 6 bases at V and 6 bases at J, with 21 bases between. CDR1 and CDR2 from the germline V gene are LNHDA and SQIVND (reference sequence). Per the original methods: Amplification of reference gene primers was used by the study to estimate nucleated cell counts. Profiling relied on immunoSEQ multiplex PCR, and the TCRdb table lists in-frame clones only, not all of them. The V and J calls and the clone size are those of that table, but D and trimming were determined from the DNA. In the table there are fewer than 250,000 clones, around 86% of which are singletons.

The material sequenced was peripheral blood. The receptor's source is a man in his fifties or sixties who had recovered from COVID-19. The genes are TRBV19 and TRBJ2-1; a weak D match, TRBD2 (7 bases). The CDR3 DNA follows: TGTGCCAGTAGCCCGTGGGGGGGCCGTATCCGCAATGAGCAGTTCTTC. Protein product: CASSPWGGRIRNEQFF.